A single sample gave rise to the 3 T cell receptor beta chains below, sequenced in a study of control samples from healthy donors and cancer patients. TCRdb's copy holds only in-frame clones and misses some; the assay was immunoSEQ multiplex PCR. The data contain some 120,000 clones, around 89% of them singletons. The sequencing input was PBMCs. These receptors came from a woman aged 45-60 years with colorectal cancer.

The chain uses TRBV28 and TRBJ2-1; a weak D match, TRBD1 (5 bases). Germline V gene sequence: CDR1 MDHEN, CDR2 SYDVKM. Trimming removed 5 bases from V and 3 bases from J, with 14 bases in between. This CDR3 spans 15 amino acids. CDR3 coding DNA: TGTGCCAGCAGTCCATCTGACAGACTCTACAATGAGCAGTTCTTC. It yields the protein CASSPSDRLYNEQFF.

This rearrangement joins TRBV2 to TRBJ2-5, with a weak D call TRBD1 (5 bases). The germline V gene has CDR1 SNHLY and CDR2 FYNNEI. Trimming left V 3 bases short and J 5 bases short, with 16 bases between. The CDR3 length is 15 residues. The CDR3 sequence is CASSDWAGRVETQYF. CDR3 sequence (DNA): TGTGCCAGCAGTGACTGGGCAGGGCGTGTGGAGACCCAGTACTTC.

This clone has more than one count but fewer than ten. The J gene is TRBJ1-2, the V gene TRBV5-4; no clear D. Trimming left V 3 bases short and J 2 bases short, with 8 bases between. Germline V lookup: CDR1 SGHNT, CDR2 YYREEE (reference sequence). CDR3 size: 13 residues. The DNA for the CDR3 is TGTGCCAGCAGCTGGACCCCGAACTATGGCTACACCTTC. Translated, it gives CASSWTPNYGYTF.